This TCR beta chain was obtained from a study of Ad26.COV2.S vaccination and SARS-CoV-2 variants (dated by TCRdb to the early 2020s). Looking at the study overall: Vaccine-arm donors came from COV1001, a multicentre, randomized, double-blind, placebo-controlled phase I-IIa trial of Ad26.COV2.S in healthy adults. Ad26.COV2.S was given intramuscularly at 5x10^10 or 1x10^11 viral particles, as a single shot or as two shots 56 days apart. TCRbeta repertoire sequencing served as the tool for gauging how specific and how broad the SARS-CoV-2-reactive T cell receptors were following Ad26.COV2.S vaccination. The TCR-sequenced set comprised around 30 samples: around 20 Ad26.COV2.S vaccine recipients, 5 placebo recipients and 8 SARS-CoV-2 convalescent individuals. Participants in the trial were split at random into five groups of five each, receiving low-dose or high-dose Ad26.COV2.S once or twice, or else placebo on both occasions. Blinding of investigators to trial group allocation was maintained during experiments and outcome assessment. The research as a whole found: Spike-specific TCR breadth was higher in Ad26.COV2.S recipients than in placebo recipients (P = 0.0014). Non-spike TCR breadth was comparable between vaccine and placebo recipients, consistent with the vaccine containing only spike. After vaccination, substantial breadth of spike-specific CD8+ and CD4+ T cell responses was reported. Comparing responses between vaccine doses or regimens was not something the study was powered to do. The authors noted that total T cell responses may have been underestimated by the TCR breadth and depth analyses.

Of note for this clone: What this receptor recognizes is not known. Base qualities are not at hand, and no much larger clone is one base apart.

Counted from cysteine to phenylalanine, this CDR3 has 14 amino acids. The retained sequence is limited to the CDR3, 42 bases, with the frame set at the first base. Sequences MNHEY (CDR1) and SVGAGI (CDR2) are obtained from the germline V gene. Between the V and J ends, shortened by 11 bases and 11 bases respectively, the junction contains 25 bases. TCRbeta CDR3 regions were sequenced with the immunoSEQ Assay. After extraction, genomic DNA underwent amplification by bias-controlled multiplex PCR, followed by high-throughput sequencing. In the original analysis: To quantify the absolute abundance of each unique TCRbeta CDR3 region, sequences were collapsed and filtered. T cell fraction was estimated by normalization of TCRbeta template counts to usable DNA, with usable DNA being measured through amplification of reference genes present in all nucleated cells. Repertoire TCRs were annotated as SARS-CoV-2-specific when V gene, CDR3 amino acid sequence and J gene were exactly matched to a known reactive TCR set. The reference SARS-CoV-2 TCR set came from MIRA and was filtered for enrichment in COVID-19-positive ImmuneCODE repertoires, removing public or cross-reactive TCRs. Using the MIRA antigens, annotated TCRs were further analysed by specific ORF or by position within an ORF. Breadth was defined as annotated unique rearrangements over total unique productive rearrangements; depth was the summed frequency of those rearrangements. Group comparisons of TCR breadth used two-sided Wilcoxon rank-sum tests. Imported from immuneACCESS, the table was reduced by TCRdb to in-frame sequences with V and J called. These copies leave out some clones; in studies compared against another copy, an unresolved V gene accounts for under half, and the cause of the remainder is not known. That table furnishes V, J and clone size, whereas the DNA furnished D and trimming. This sample has around 320,000 clones in its table, and approximately 86% of those were observed once. Less than 2% of the sample belongs to the ten largest clones.

The meaning of the sample's treatment or condition label: roughly 20 received Ad26.COV2.S at low or high dose, single or two shots; about 5 received placebo; per-sample allocation not given. For vaccine and placebo recipients, the sequenced repertoires came from samples collected on day 63 after the first injection. In Cohort 1b, about two dozen adults aged 18-55 years were enrolled at a single site in Boston, USA, between 29 July and 7 August 2020. Ad26.COV2.S was a replication-incompetent adenovirus type 26 vector that expressed a prefusion-stabilized SARS-CoV-2 spike protein derived from the original Wuhan strain.

This receptor was identified in a person aged 18-65 years who received the Ad26.COV2.S COVID-19 vaccine or a placebo. The material was peripheral blood, obtained in a trial of Ad26.COV2.S vaccine versus placebo. The sequence joins TRBV6-5 to TRBJ1-5; the D gene is unclear. In nucleotides, the sequence is TGTGCCTCCAAGGTCGAGGGCCTCTTAGAGTCCCAGCATTTT. This codes for CASKVEGLLESQHF.